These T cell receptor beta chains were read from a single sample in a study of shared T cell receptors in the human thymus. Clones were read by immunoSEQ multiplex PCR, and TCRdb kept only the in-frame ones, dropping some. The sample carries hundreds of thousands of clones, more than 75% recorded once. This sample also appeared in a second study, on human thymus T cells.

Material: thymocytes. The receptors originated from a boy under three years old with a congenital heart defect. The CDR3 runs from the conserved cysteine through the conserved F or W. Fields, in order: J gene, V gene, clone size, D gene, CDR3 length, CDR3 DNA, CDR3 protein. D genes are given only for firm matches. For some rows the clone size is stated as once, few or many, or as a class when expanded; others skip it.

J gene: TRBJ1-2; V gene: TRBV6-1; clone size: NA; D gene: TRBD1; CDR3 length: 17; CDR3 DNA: TGTGCCAGCAGTGATGGTGGGACAGGGCCATCGGAATATGGCTACACCTTC; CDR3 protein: CASSDGGTGPSEYGYTF
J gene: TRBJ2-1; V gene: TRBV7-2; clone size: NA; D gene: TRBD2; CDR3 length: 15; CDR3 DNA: TGTGCCAGCAGCCTAGGACTAGCGGGGTACAATGAGCAGTTCTTC; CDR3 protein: CASSLGLAGYNEQFF
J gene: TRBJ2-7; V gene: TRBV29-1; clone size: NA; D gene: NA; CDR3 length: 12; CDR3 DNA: TGCAGCGTTGAGGACACACGGGACGAGCAGTACTTC; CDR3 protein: CSVEDTRDEQYF
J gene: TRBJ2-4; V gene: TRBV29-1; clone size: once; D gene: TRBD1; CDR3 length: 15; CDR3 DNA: TGCAGCGTTGGCAGGGGGCAGGGGGCCAAAAACATTCAGTACTTC; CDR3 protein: CSVGRGQGAKNIQYF
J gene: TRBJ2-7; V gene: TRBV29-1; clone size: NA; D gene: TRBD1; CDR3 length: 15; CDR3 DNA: TGCAGCGTTGAAGAAGGGGACAGGGGGCTTTCCGAGCAGTACTTC; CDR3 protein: CSVEEGDRGLSEQYF
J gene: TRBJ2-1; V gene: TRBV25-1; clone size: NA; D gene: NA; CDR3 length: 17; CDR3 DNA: TGTGCCAGCAGTGAACCAGGGAAGGGATACTCCTACAATGAGCAGTTCTTC; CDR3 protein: CASSEPGKGYSYNEQFF
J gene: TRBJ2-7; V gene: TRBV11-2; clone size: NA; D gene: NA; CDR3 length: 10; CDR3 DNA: TGTGCCAGCAGCTTACGGGAGCAGTACTTC; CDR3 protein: CASSLREQYF
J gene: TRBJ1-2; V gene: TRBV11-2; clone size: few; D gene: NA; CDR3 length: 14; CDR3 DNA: TGTGCCAGCAGCCCCGGGCGGGGGAACTATGGCTACACCTTC; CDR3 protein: CASSPGRGNYGYTF
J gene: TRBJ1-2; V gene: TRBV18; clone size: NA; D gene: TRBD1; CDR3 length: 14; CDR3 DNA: TGTGCCAGCTCGACCCGACAGGGCTTATATGGCTACACCTTC; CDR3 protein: CASSTRQGLYGYTF
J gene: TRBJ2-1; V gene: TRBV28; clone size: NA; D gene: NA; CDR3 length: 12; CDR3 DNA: TGTGCCAGCGGGGGGTCCTACAATGAGCAGTTCTTC; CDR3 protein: CASGGSYNEQFF
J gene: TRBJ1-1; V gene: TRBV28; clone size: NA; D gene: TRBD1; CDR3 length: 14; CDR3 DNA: TGTGCCAGCAGTTTAGGGACAGGAGAGACTGAAGCTTTCTTT; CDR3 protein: CASSLGTGETEAFF
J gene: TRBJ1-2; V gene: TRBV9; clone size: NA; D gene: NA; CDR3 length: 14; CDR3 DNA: TGTGCCAGCAGCGTAGCTACAACTCAGGGAGGCTACACCTTC; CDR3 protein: CASSVATTQGGYTF
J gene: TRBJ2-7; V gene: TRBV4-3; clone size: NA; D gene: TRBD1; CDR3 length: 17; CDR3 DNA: TGCGCCAGCAGCGAGACGGCCGGGACAGGGGGCAACTACGAGCAGTACTTC; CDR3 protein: CASSETAGTGGNYEQYF
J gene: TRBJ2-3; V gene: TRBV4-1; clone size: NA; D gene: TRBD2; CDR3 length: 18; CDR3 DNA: TGCGCCAGCAGCCAAGGACTAGCGGGAGGGCGGGGGCAAGATACGCAGTATTTT; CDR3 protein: CASSQGLAGGRGQDTQYF
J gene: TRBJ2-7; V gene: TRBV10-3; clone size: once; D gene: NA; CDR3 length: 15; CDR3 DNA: TGTGCCATCAGCGAAGGCGGGACCGAGACCTACGAGCAGTACTTC; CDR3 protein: CAISEGGTETYEQYF
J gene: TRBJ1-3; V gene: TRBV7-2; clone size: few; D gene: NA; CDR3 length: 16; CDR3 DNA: TGTGCCAGCAGCTTAGCTCCCCAGGGGTTTGGAAACACCATATATTTT; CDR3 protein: CASSLAPQGFGNTIYF
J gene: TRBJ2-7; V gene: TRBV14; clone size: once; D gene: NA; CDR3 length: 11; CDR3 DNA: TGTGCCAGCAGCCAAGATAACGAGCAGTACTTC; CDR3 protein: CASSQDNEQYF
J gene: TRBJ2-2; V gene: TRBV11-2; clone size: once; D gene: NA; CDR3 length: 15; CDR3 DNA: TGTGCCAGCAGCTCGGAGACAGAGAACACCGGGGAGCTGTTTTTT; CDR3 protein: CASSSETENTGELFF
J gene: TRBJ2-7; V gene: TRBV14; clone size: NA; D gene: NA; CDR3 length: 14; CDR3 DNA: TGTGCCAGCAGCCAAGAACATAGGGGTGGGGAGCAGTACTTC; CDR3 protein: CASSQEHRGGEQYF
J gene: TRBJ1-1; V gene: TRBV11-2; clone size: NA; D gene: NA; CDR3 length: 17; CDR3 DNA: TGTGCCAGCAGCCTTATTGCCCCGGGGGAAAGGGACACTGAAGCTTTCTTT; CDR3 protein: CASSLIAPGERDTEAFF
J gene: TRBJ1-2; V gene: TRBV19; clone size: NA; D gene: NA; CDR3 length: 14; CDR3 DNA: TGTGCCAGTAGTACCCTGACATTACGCTATGGCTACACCTTC; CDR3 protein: CASSTLTLRYGYTF
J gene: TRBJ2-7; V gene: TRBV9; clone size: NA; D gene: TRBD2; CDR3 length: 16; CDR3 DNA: TGTGCCAGCAGCGCGGGGACTAGCGGGAGGGGGGGCGAGCAGTACTTC; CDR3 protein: CASSAGTSGRGGEQYF
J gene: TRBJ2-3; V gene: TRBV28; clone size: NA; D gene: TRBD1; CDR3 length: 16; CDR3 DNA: TGTGCCAGCAGTTTTCGTGGACAGGGAAGCACAGATACGCAGTATTTT; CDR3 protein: CASSFRGQGSTDTQYF
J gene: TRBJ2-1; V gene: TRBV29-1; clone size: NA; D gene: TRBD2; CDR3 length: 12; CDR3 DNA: TGCAGCGTTTGTAGCGGGGGGAATGAGCAGTTCTTC; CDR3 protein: CSVCSGGNEQFF
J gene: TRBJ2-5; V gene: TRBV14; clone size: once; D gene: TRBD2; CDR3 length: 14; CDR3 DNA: TGTGCCAGCAGCCCCGCCGGGGGGGGAGAGACCCAGTACTTC; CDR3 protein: CASSPAGGGETQYF
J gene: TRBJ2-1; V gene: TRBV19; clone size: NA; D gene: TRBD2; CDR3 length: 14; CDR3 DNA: TGTGCCAGTAGGGGACTAGCGGGGATCAATGAGCAGTTCTTC; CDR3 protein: CASRGLAGINEQFF
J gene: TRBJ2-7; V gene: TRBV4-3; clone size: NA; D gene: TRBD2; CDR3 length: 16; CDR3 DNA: TGCGCCAGCAGCCAAGATCGGCGGGAGGCCTCCTACGAGCAGTACTTC; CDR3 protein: CASSQDRREASYEQYF
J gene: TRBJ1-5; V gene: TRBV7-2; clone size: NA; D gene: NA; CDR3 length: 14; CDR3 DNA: TGTGCCAGCAGCCCCGACGGTCCAGGTCAGCCCCAGCATTTT; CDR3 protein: CASSPDGPGQPQHF
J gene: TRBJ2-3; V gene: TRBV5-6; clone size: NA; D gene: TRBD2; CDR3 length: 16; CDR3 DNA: TGTGCCAGCAGCCCTGGACTAGCGGGATTCACAGATACGCAGTATTTT; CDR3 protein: CASSPGLAGFTDTQYF
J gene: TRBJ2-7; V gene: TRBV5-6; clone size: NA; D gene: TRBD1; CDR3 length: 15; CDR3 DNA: TGTGCCAGCAGCTTGGCTGACAGGGTGGCCCACGAGCAGTACTTC; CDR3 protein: CASSLADRVAHEQYF
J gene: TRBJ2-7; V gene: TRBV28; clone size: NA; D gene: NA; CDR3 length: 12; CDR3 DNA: TGTGCCAGCAGTTCCGGGAGTTACGAGCAGTACTTC; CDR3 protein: CASSSGSYEQYF
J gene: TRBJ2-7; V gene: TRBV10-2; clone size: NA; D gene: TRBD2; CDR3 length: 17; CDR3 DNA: TGCGCCAGCAGTGCGGGGTCCGGGCGGGAGCGCTCCTACGAGCAGTACTTC; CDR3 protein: CASSAGSGRERSYEQYF
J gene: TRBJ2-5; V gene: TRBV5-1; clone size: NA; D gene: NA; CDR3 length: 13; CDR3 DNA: TGCGCCAGCAGCAGGGACTCTAAAGAGACCCAGTACTTC; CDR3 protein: CASSRDSKETQYF
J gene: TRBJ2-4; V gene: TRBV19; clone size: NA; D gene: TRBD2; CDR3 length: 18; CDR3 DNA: TGTGCCAGTAGCGGGACTAGCGGGATTTCGATAACCAAAAACATTCAGTACTTC; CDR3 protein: CASSGTSGISITKNIQYF
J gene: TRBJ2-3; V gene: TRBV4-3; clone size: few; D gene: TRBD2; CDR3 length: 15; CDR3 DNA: TGCGCCAGCAGCCAAGCGAGCGGGAGGGAGTGGACGCAGTATTTT; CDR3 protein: CASSQASGREWTQYF
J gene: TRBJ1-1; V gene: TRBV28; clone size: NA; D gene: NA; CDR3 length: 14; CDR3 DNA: TGTGCCAGCAGCCCCAGGGGATCGAGAACTGAAGCTTTCTTT; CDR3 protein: CASSPRGSRTEAFF
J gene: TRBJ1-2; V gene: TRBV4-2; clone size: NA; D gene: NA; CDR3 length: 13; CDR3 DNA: TGTGCCAGCAGCTTGACAGGAAGCCGGGGCTACACCTTC; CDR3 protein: CASSLTGSRGYTF
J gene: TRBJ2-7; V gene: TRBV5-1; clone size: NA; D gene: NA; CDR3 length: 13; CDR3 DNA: TGCGCCAGCAGCGGGGTAGCGTCCTACGAGCAGTACTTC; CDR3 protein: CASSGVASYEQYF
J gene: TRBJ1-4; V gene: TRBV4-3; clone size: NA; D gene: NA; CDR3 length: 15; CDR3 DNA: TGCGCCAGCAGCCGGTCGGCAAAAGGAGATGAAAAACTGTTTTTT; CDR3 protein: CASSRSAKGDEKLFF
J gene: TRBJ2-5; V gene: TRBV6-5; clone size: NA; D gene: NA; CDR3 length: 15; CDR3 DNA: TGTGCCAGCAGTTACTCTGAGGACTTCCAAGAGACCCAGTACTTC; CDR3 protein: CASSYSEDFQETQYF
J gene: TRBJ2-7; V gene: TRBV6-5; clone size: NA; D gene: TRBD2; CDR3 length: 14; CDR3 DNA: TGTGCCAGCGGACTAGCGGGAGATCTCTACGAGCAGTACTTC; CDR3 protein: CASGLAGDLYEQYF
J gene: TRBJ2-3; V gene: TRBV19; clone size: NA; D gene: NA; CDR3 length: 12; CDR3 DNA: TGTGCCAGTAGCCCTAGCACAGATACGCAGTATTTT; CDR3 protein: CASSPSTDTQYF
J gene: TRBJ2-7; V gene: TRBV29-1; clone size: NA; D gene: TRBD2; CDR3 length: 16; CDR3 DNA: TGCAGCGTTGAAGAACCGGGACTAGCGGGACACTACGAGCAGTACTTC; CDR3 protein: CSVEEPGLAGHYEQYF
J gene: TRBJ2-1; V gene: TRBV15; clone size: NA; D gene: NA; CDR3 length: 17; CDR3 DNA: TGTGCCACCAGCAGAGATCGGGGGACGTTCTACTACAATGAGCAGTTCTTC; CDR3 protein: CATSRDRGTFYYNEQFF
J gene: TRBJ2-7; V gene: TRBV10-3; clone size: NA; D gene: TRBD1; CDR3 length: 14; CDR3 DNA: TGTGCCATCAGTATCGACCCCGACAGGGACGAGCAGTACTTC; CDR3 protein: CAISIDPDRDEQYF
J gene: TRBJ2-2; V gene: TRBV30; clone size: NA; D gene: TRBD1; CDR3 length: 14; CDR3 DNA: TGTGCCTGGGGGACAGGATACCACACCGGGGAGCTGTTTTTT; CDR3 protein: CAWGTGYHTGELFF